The 7 T cell receptor beta chains below all came from one sample that was sequenced in a study of blood T cell repertoires in COVID-19. Profiling relied on immunoSEQ multiplex PCR, and the TCRdb table lists in-frame clones only, not all of them. In the table there are tens of thousands of clones, around nine tenths of which are singletons. Sequencing was carried out using peripheral blood. The receptors originated from a woman aged 70-85 years with active COVID-19.

The chain employs TRBV5-6 and TRBJ2-7; 11 bases agree with TRBD1. Germline CDR1 is SGHDT and CDR2 is YYEEEE. With 4 bases clipped from V and 0 bases from J, the junction kept 0 bases outside the gene matches. This CDR3 is 14 amino acids long. CDR3 bases: TGTGCCAGCAGCGGGACAGGGGGCTCCTACGAGCAGTACTTC. This encodes CASSGTGGSYEQYF. Full variable domain (rest looked up from reference TRBV5-6 and TRBJ2-7): DAGVTQSPTHLIKTRGQQVTLRCSPKSGHDTVSWYQQALGQGPQFIFQYYEEEERQRGNFPDRFSGHQFPNYSSELNVNALLLGDSALYLCASSGTGGSYEQYFGPGTRLTVT.

In the case of this clone: Other nucleotide sequences in the sample specify the same CDR3. The chain recombines TRBV2 with TRBJ2-5; TRBD1 matches at 8 bases. This CDR3 has 13 residues. V shed 6 bases, J shed 2 bases, and the junction held 2 bases outside the gene matches. Germline CDR1 reads SNHLY; CDR2 reads FYNNEI. CDR3 region: CASRGTGQETQYF. In DNA, the CDR3 is TGTGCCAGCAGAGGGACAGGACAAGAGACCCAGTACTTC.

This chain links TRBV5-4 with TRBJ1-2; a possible D gene is TRBD1 (5 bases). Per the germline V gene, CDR1 is SGHNT and CDR2 is YYREEE (reference sequence). Trimming pared 3 bases from V and 7 bases from J, leaving 13 bases between. The CDR3 is 13 residues long. CDR3 residues: CASSSLRVLGYTF. CDR3 nucleotide sequence: TGTGCCAGCAGCTCCCTCAGGGTGCTTGGCTACACCTTC. The complete variable domain, with remaining parts taken from reference TRBV5-4 and TRBJ1-2, reads ETGVTQSPTHLIKTRGQQVTLRCSSQSGHNTVSWYQQALGQGPQFIFQYYREEENGRGNFPPRFSGLQFPNYSSELNVNALELDDSALYLCASSSLRVLGYTFGSGTRLTVV.

The chain employs TRBV3-1 (or the pseudogene TRBV3-2) and TRBJ2-2; D remains ambiguous. V shed 8 bases and J shed 4 bases, with 8 bases lying between them. The CDR3 loop spans 12 amino acids. Germline CDR1 reads LGHDT; CDR2 reads YNNKEL (reference sequence). The CDR3 region is CASWAFTGELFF. CDR3 DNA: TGTGCCAGCTGGGCCTTCACCGGGGAGCTGTTTTTT.

This chain connects TRBV3-1 (or the pseudogene TRBV3-2) to TRBJ1-2, with 8 bases lining up with TRBD1. CDR1 LGHDT and CDR2 YNNKEL come from the germline V gene (reference sequence). Trimming took 2 bases from V and 4 from J; bases not matched to a gene: 6. This CDR3 contains 15 residues. CDR3 DNA: TGTGCCAGCAGCCAACGGGCAGGGGGCAGCTATGGCTACACCTTC. Amino acids: CASSQRAGGSYGYTF.

The chain links TRBV2 to TRBJ1-2; 11 bases fit TRBD1. Germline CDR1 SNHLY, CDR2 FYNNEI. This CDR3 region has 16 residues. V lost 1 base, J lost 4 bases, and 5 bases stayed unmatched. The CDR3 loop is CASSEEGQGVSYGYTF. The CDR3 DNA reads TGTGCCAGCAGTGAAGAGGGACAGGGGGTTTCCTATGGCTACACCTTC.

This rearrangement joins TRBV10-1 to TRBJ2-1; D is possibly TRBD1 (6 bases). Deletions cut 2 bases from V and 6 bases from J, with 14 bases between. CDR1 is WNHNN and CDR2 is SYGVQD in the germline V gene (reference sequence). This CDR3 is built from 15 residues. DNA for the CDR3: TGCGCCAGCAGTGAGGCACAGGGTCGGAGCAATGAGCAGTTCTTC. Its translation is CASSEAQGRSNEQFF.